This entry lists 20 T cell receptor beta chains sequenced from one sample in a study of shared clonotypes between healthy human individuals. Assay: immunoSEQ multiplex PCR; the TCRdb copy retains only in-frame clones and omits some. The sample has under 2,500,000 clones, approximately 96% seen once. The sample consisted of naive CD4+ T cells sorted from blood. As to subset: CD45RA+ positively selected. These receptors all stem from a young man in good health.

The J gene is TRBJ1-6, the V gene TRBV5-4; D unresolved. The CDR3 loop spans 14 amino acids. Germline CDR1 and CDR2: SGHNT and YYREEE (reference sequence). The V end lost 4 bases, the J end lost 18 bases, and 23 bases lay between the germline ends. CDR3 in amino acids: CASSLGPDLSSPHF. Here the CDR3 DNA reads TGTGCCAGCAGCCTTGGACCCGATCTGTCTTCCCCCCACTTT.

CDR3 region: CASSPRQYNSPLHF. CDR3 in DNA: TGTGCCAGCAGCCCAAGACAGTATAATTCACCCCTCCACTTT. The rearrangement joins TRBV25-1 to TRBJ1-6, with D perhaps TRBD1 (5 bases). This CDR3 comprises 14 residues. V gave up 6 bases and J gave up 4 bases, with 10 bases separating them. Germline values: CDR1 MGHDK, CDR2 SYGVNS.

The CDR3, as DNA: TGTGCTAGTGCCCTCGCGAGTTCTGGTACGCAGTATTTT. It specifies CASALASSGTQYF. V usage is TRBV12-5 and J usage is TRBJ2-3, with D hard to call. CDR3 length: 13 residues. Germline-derived CDR1 and CDR2 are LGHNT and FRNRAP. With 7 bases removed from V and 8 bases from J, the gap between germline ends came to 16 bases. Supplemented by reference TRBV12-5 and TRBJ2-3, the full variable domain reads DARVTQTPRHKVTEMGQEVTMRCQPILGHNTVFWYRQTMMQGLELLAYFRNRAPLDDSGMPKDRFSAEMPDATLATLKIQPSEPRDSAVYFCASALASSGTQYFGPGTRLTVL.

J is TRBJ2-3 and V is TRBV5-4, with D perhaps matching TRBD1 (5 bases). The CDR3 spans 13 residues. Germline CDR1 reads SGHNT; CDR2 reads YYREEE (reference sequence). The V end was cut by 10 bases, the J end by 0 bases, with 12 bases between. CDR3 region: CAGASMSTDTQYF. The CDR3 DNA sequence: TGTGCCGGGGCCTCGATGAGCACAGATACGCAGTATTTT.

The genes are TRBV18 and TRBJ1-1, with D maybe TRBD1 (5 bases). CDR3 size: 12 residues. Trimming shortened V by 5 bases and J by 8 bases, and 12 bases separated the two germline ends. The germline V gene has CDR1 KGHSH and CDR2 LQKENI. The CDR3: CASSNQGREAFF. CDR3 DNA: TGTGCCAGCTCAAACCAGGGCAGGGAAGCTTTCTTT.

The CDR3 sequence: CASSQEDGSGNTIYF. Here the CDR3 DNA reads TGTGCCAGCAGCCAAGAGGATGGCTCTGGAAACACCATATATTTT. V and J are TRBV5-4 and TRBJ1-3; D remains unclear. CDR3 size: 15 residues. The V end lost 4 bases, the J end lost 0 bases, and 11 bases lay between the germline ends. Germline V gene lookup returns CDR1 SGHNT and CDR2 YYREEE (reference sequence).

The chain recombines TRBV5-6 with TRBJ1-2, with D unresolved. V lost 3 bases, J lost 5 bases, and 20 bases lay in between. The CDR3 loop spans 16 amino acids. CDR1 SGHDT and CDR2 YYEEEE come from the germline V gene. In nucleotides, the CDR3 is TGTGCCAGCAGCTCCTGGGCCCCCGGTACAGAATATGGCTACACCTTC. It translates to CASSSWAPGTEYGYTF.

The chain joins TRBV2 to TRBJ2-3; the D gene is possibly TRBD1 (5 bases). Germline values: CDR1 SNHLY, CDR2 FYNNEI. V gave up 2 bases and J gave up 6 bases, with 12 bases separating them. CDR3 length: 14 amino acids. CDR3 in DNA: TGTGCCAGCAGTGAATGGGGCCTAACTGATACGCAGTATTTT. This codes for CASSEWGLTDTQYF.

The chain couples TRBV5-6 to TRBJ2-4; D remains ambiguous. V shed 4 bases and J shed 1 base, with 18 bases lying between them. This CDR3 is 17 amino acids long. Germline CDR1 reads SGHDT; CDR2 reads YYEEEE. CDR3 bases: TGTGCCAGCAGCCCCCAGACAAAGGCGCTCGCCAAAAACATTCAGTACTTC. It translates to CASSPQTKALAKNIQYF. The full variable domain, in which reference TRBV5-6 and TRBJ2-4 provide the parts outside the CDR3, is DAGVTQSPTHLIKTRGQQVTLRCSPKSGHDTVSWYQQALGQGPQFIFQYYEEEERQRGNFPDRFSGHQFPNYSSELNVNALLLGDSALYLCASSPQTKALAKNIQYFGAGTRLSVL.

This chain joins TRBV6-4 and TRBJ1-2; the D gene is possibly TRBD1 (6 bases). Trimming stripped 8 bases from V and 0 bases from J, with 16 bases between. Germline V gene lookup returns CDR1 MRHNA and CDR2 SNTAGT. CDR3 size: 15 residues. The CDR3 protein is CASRLTGDANYGYTF. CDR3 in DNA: TGTGCCAGCCGGTTGACAGGAGATGCTAACTATGGCTACACCTTC.

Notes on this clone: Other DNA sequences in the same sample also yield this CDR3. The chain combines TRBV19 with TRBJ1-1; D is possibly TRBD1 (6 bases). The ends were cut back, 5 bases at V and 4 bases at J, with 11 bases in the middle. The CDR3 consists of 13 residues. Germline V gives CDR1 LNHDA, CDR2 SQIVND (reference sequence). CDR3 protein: CASSEQGGTEAFF. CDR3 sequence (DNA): TGTGCCAGTAGTGAACAGGGCGGCACTGAAGCTTTCTTT.

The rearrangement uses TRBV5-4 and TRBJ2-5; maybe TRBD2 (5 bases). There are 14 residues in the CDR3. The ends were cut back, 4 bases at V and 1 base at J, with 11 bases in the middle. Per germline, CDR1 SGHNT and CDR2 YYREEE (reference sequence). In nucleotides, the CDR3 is TGTGCCAGCAGCGCACTAGGCCTCCAAGAGACCCAGTACTTC. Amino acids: CASSALGLQETQYF.

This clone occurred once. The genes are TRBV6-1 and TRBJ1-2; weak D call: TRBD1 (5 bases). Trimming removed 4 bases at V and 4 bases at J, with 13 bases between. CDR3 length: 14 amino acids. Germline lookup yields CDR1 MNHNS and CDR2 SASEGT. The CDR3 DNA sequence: TGTGCCAGCAGTGGATCCGGGACGCGCTATGGCTACACCTTC. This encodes CASSGSGTRYGYTF.

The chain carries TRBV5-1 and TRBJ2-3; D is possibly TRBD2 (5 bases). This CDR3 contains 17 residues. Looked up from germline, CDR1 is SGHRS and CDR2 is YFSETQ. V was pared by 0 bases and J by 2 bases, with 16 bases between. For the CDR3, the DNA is TGCGCCAGCAGCTTGGATTGGGCTATGCGGGTCACAGATACGCAGTATTTT. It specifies CASSLDWAMRVTDTQYF.

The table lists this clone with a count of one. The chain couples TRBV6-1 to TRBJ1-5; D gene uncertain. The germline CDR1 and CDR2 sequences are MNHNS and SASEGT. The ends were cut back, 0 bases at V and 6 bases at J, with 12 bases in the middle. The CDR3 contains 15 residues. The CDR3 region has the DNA TGTGCCAGCAGTGAAGCGTCCACCGGAAGTCAGCCCCAGCATTTT. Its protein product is CASSEASTGSQPQHF.

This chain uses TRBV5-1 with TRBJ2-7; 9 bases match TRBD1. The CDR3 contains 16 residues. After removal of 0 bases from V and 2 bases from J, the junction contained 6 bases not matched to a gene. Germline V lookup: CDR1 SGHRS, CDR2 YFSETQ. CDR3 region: CASSLVGTGSPYEQYF. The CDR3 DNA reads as TGCGCCAGCAGCTTGGTAGGGACAGGGTCCCCCTACGAGCAGTACTTC.

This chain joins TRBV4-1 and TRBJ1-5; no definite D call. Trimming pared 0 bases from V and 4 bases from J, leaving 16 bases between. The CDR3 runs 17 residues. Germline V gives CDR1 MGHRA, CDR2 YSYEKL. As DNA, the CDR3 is TGCGCCAGCAGCCAAGACCTGACGGCAATGGGGAATCAGCCCCAGCATTTT. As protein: CASSQDLTAMGNQPQHF.

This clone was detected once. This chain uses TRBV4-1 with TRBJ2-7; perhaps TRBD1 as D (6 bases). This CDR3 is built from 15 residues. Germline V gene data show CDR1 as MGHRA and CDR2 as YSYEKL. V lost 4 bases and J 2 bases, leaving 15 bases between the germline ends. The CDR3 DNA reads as TGCGCCAGCAGCCGGGATTCGGGACAAACCTACGAGCAGTACTTC. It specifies CASSRDSGQTYEQYF.

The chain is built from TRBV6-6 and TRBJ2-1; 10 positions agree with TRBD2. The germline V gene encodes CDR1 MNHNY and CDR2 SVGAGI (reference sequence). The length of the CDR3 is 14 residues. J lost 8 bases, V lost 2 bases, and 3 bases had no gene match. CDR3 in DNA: TGTGCCAGCAGTTACGGGACTAGCGCCTATGAGCAGTTCTTC. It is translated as CASSYGTSAYEQFF.

The CDR3 is CSAFPGETQYF. The CDR3 DNA sequence: TGCAGTGCTTTCCCTGGAGAGACCCAGTACTTC. This chain connects TRBV20-1 to TRBJ2-5, with D hard to call. CDR1 is DFQATT, CDR2 SNEGSKA, per germline (reference sequence). The CDR3 has 11 residues. Trimming took off 5 bases at V and 4 bases at J, with 8 bases between the two ends.